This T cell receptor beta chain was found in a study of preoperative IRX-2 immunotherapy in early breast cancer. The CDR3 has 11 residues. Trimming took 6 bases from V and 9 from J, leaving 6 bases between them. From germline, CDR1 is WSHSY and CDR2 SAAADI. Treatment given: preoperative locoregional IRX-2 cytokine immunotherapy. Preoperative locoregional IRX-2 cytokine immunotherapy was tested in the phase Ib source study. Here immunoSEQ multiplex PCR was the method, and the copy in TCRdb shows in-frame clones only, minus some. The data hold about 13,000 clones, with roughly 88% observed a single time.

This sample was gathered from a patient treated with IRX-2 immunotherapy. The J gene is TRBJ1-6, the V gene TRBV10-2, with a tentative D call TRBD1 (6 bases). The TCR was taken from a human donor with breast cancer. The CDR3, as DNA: TGCGCCAGCAGGGACAGTTCACCCCTCCACTTT. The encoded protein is CASRDSSPLHF.